This TCR beta chain was captured by sequencing in a study of cytomegalovirus exposure and HLA in healthy donors. CDR3 length equals 12 residues. CDR1 and CDR2 (germline): SQVTM, ANQGSEA. Trimming at V came to 3 bases and at J to 8 bases, leaving 6 bases not matched to a gene. Clones were sequenced by immunoSEQ multiplex PCR, and TCRdb holds only the in-frame ones, with some missing. The repertoire holds about 110,000 clones, more than 90% seen once, with 0.67% in the top ten. The chain recombines TRBV29-1 with TRBJ1-2; 7 positions match TRBD1. The material sequenced was PBMCs. The TCR was taken from a woman younger than 30 in good health and CMV-seronegative. Here the CDR3 reads CSVDRTGWGYTF. DNA for the CDR3: TGCAGCGTTGACAGGACAGGCTGGGGCTACACCTTC. The complete variable domain, with remaining parts taken from reference TRBV29-1 and TRBJ1-2, reads SAVISQKPSRDICQRGTSLTIQCQVDSQVTMMFWYRQQPGQSLTLIATANQGSEATYESGFVIDKFPISRPNLTFSTLTVSNMSPEDSSIYLCSVDRTGWGYTFGSGTRLTVV.